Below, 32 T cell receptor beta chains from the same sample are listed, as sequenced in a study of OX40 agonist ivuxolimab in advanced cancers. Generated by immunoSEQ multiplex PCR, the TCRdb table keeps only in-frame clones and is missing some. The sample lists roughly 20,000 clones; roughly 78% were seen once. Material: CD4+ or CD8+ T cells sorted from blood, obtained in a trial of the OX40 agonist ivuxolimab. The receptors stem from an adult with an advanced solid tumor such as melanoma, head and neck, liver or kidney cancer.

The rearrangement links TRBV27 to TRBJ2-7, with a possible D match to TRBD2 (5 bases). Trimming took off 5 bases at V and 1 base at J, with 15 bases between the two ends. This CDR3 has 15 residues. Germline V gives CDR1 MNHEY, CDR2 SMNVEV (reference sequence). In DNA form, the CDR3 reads TGTGCCAGCAGTATTTCTCTCGGGGTTTCCTACGAGCAGTACTTC. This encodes CASSISLGVSYEQYF.

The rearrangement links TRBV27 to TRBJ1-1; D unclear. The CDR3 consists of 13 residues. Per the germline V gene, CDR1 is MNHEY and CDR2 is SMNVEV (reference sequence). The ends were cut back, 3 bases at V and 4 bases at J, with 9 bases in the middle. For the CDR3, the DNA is TGTGCCAGCAGTTTTATGCCCCCCACTGAAGCTTTCTTT. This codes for CASSFMPPTEAFF.

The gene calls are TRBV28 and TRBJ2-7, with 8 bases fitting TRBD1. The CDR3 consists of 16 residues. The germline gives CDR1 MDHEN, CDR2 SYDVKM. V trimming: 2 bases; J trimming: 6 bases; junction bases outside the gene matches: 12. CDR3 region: CASSLGTGTFRSEQYF. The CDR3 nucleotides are TGTGCCAGCAGTTTAGGGACAGGTACATTTCGCTCCGAGCAGTACTTC.

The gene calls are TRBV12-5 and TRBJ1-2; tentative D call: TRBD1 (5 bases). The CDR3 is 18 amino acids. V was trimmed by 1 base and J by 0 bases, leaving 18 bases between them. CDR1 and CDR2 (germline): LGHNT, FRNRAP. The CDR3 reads CASGLATRGAVANYGYTF. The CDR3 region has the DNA TGTGCTAGTGGTTTGGCTACAAGAGGGGCTGTAGCTAACTATGGCTACACCTTC.

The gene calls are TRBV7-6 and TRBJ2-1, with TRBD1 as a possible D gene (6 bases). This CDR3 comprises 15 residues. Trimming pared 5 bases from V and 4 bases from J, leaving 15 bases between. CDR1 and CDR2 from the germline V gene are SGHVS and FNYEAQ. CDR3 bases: TGTGCCAGCAGCCCTAGACAGGAAGGATACAATGAGCAGTTCTTC. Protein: CASSPRQEGYNEQFF.

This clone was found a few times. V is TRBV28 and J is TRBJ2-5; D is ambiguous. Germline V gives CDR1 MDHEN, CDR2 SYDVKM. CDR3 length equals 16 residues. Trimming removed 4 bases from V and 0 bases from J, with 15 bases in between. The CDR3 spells CASSSLRKAYQETQYF. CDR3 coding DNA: TGTGCCAGCAGTTCCCTCCGTAAGGCGTACCAAGAGACCCAGTACTTC. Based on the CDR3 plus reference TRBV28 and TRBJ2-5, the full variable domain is DVKVTQSSRYLVKRTGEKVFLECVQDMDHENMFWYRQDPGLGLRLIYFSYDVKMKEKGDIPEGYSVSREKKERFSLILESASTNQTSMYLCASSSLRKAYQETQYFGPGTRLLVL.

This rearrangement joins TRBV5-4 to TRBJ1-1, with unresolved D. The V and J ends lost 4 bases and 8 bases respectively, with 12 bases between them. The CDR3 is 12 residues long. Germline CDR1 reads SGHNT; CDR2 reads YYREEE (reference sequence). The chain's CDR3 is CASSPSGAEAFF. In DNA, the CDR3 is TGTGCCAGCAGCCCAAGCGGAGCGGAAGCTTTCTTT.

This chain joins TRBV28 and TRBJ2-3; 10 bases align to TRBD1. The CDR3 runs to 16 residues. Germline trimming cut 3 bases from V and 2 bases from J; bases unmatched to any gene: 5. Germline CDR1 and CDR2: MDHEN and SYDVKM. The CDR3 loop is CASSLGQGFLTDTQYF. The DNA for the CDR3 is TGTGCCAGCAGTTTGGGACAGGGGTTTCTCACAGATACGCAGTATTTT.

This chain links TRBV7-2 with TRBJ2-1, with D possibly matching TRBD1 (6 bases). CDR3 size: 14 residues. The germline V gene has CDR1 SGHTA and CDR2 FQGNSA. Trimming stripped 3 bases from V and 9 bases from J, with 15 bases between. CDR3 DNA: TGTGCCAGCAGCTTTGGAGAAACAGGGAGTGAGCAGTTCTTC. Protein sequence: CASSFGETGSEQFF. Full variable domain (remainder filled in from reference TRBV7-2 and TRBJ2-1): GAGVSQSPSNKVTEKGKDVELRCDPISGHTALYWYRQSLGQGLEFLIYFQGNSAPDKSGLPSDRFSAERTGGSVSTLTIQRTQQEDSAVYLCASSFGETGSEQFFGPGTRLTVL.

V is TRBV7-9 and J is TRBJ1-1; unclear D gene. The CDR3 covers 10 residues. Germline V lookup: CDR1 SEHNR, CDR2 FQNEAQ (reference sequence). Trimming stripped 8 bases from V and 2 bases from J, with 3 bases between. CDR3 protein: CASRNTEAFF. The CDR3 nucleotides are TGTGCCAGCCGAAACACTGAAGCTTTCTTT.

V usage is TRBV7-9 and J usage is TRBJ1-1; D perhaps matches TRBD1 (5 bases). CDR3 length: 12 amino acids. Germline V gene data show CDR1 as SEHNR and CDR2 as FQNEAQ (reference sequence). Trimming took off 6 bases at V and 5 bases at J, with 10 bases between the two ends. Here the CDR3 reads CASRTGGTEAFF. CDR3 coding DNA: TGTGCCAGCAGGACCGGGGGTACTGAAGCTTTCTTT.

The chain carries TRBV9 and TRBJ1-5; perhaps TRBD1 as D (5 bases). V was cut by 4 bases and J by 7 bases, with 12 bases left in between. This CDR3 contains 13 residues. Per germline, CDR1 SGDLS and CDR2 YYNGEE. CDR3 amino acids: CASSPGSGQPQHF. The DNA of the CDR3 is TGTGCCAGCAGCCCAGGGTCAGGCCAGCCCCAGCATTTT.

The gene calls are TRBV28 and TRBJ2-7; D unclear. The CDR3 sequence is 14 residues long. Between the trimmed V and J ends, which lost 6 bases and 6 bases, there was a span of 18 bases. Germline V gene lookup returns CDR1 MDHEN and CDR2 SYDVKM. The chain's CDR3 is CASSTSRDLGEQYF. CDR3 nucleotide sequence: TGTGCCAGCAGCACGTCAAGAGACCTAGGCGAGCAGTACTTC.

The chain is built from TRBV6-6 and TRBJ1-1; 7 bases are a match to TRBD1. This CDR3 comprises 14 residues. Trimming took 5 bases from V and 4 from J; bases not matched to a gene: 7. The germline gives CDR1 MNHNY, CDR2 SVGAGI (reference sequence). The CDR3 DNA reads TGTGCCAGCAGTCATCGGGACAGCCCCACTGAAGCTTTCTTT. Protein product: CASSHRDSPTEAFF.

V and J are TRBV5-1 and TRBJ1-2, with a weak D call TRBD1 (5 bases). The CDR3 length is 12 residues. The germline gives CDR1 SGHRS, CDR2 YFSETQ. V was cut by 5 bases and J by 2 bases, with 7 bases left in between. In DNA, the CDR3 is TGCGCCAGCAGGGGGGAGAACTATGGCTACACCTTC. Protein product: CASRGENYGYTF.

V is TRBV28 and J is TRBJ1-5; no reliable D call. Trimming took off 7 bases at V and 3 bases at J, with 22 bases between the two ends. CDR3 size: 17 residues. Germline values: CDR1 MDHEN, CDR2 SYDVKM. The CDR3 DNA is TGTGCCAGCACCCATGTGGAAGGGCCGGGGAACAATCAGCCCCAGCATTTT. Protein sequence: CASTHVEGPGNNQPQHF.

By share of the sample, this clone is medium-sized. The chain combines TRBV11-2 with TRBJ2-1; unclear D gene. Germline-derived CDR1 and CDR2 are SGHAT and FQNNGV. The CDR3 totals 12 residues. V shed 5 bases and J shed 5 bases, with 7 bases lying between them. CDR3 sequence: CASSGWDNEQFF. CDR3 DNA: TGTGCCAGCAGCGGGTGGGACAATGAGCAGTTCTTC.

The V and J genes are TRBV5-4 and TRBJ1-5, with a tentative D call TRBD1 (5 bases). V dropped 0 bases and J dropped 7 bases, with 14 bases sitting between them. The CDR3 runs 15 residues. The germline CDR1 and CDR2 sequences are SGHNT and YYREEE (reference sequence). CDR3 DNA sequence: TGTGCCAGCAGCTTGGCTCCAGGGTTGGGGCAGCCCCAGCATTTT. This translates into CASSLAPGLGQPQHF.

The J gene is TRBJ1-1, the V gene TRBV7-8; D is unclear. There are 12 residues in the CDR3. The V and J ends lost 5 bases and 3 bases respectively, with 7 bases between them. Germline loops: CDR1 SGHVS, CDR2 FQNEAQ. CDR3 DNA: TGTGCCAGCAGCCCATCGGACACTGAAGCTTTCTTT. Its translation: CASSPSDTEAFF.

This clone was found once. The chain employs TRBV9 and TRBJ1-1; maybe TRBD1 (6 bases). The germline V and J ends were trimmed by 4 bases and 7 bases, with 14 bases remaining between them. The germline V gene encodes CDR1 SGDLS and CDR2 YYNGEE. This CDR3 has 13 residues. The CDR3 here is CASSPRGADEAFF. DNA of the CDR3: TGTGCCAGCAGCCCCCGGGGGGCGGATGAAGCTTTCTTT.

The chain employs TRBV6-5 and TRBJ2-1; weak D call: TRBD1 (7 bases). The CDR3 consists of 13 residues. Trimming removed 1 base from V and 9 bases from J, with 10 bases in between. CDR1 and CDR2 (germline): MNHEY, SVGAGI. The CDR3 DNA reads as TGTGCCAGCAGTTACTACAGGGGAGGTGAGCAGTTCTTC. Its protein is CASSYYRGGEQFF.

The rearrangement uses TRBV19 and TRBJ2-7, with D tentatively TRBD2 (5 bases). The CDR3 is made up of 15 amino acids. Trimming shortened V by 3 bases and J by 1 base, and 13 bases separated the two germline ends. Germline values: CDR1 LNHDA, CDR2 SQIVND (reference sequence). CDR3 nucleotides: TGTGCCAGTAGTATTGAGGGAGAACTATCCTACGAGCAGTACTTC. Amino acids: CASSIEGELSYEQYF.

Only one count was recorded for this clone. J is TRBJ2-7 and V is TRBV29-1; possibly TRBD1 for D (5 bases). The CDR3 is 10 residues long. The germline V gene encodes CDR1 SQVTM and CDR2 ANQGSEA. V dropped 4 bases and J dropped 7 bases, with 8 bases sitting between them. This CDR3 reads CSVVRQEQYF. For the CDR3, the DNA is TGCAGCGTTGTCCGACAGGAGCAGTACTTC.

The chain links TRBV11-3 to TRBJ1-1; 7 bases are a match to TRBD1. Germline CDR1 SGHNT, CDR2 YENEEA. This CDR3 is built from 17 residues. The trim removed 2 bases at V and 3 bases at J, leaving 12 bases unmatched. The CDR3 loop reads CASSLRTGEGPDTEAFF. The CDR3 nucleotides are TGTGCCAGCAGCTTAAGAACAGGGGAGGGTCCGGACACTGAAGCTTTCTTT.

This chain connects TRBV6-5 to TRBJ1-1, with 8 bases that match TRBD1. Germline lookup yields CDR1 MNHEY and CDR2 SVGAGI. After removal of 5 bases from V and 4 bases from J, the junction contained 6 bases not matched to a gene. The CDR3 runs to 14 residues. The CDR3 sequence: CASSPGQGGTEAFF. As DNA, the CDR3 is TGTGCCAGCAGTCCAGGACAGGGTGGCACTGAAGCTTTCTTT.

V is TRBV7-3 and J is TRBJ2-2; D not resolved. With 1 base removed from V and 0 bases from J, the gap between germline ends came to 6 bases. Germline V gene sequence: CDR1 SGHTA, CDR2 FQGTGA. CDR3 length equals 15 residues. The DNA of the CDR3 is TGTGCCAGCAGCTTAATGGGGTCGAACACCGGGGAGCTGTTTTTT. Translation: CASSLMGSNTGELFF.

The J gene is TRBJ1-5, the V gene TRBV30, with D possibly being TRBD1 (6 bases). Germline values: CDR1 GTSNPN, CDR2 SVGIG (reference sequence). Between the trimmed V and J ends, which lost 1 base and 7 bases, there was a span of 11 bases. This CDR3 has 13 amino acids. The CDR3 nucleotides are TGTGCCTGGAGTGGGGAGGGGGAACAGCCCCAGCATTTT. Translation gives CAWSGEGEQPQHF.

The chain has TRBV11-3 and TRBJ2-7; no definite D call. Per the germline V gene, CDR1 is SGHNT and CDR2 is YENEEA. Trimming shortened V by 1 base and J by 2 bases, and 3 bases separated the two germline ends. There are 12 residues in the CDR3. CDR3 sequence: CASSLGAYEQYF. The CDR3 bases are TGTGCCAGCAGCTTAGGTGCCTACGAGCAGTACTTC.

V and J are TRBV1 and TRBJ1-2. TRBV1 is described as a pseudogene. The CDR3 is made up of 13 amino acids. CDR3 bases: TGCACCGGGTTGGGGACGGCCGCTATGGGGGGCACCTTC. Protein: CTGLGTAAMGGTF.

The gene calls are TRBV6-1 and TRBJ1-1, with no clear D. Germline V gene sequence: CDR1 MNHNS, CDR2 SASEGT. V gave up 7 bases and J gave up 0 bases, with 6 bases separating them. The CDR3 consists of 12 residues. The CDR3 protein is CASKWVNTEAFF. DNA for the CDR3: TGTGCCAGCAAATGGGTGAACACTGAAGCTTTCTTT.

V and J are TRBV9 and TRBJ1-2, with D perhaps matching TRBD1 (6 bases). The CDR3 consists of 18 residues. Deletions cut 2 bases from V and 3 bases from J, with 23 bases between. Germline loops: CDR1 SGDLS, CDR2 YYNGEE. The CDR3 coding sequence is TGTGCCAGCAGCGTTTCCCCCGGACAGTTCTCGCCTCACTATGGCTACACCTTC. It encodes CASSVSPGQFSPHYGYTF.

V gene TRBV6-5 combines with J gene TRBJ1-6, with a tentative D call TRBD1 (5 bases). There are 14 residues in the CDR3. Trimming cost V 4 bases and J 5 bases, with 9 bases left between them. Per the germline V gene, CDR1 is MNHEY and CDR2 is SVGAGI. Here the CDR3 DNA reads TGTGCCAGCAGTTCGACAGATAATAATTCACCCCTCCACTTT. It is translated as CASSSTDNNSPLHF.